A selection of T cell receptor beta chains follows, all from one sample in a study of human T cells and chemical hapten exposure. TCRdb re-derived calls from the RACE reads in MiXCR, one entry per CDR3 protein. Of some 350,000 distinct CDR3 sequences listed, nearly 6.5% were seen once; the top ten hold about 5%. Sequenced material: whole blood, taken in connection with sensitization to the hapten diphenylcyclopropenone (DPC). These receptors came from a young woman with alopecia areata. Some clones in this sample may be carry-over from other donors' samples. CDR3s include the opening cysteine and the closing phenylalanine or tryptophan. D genes are given only for firm matches. The listing skips clone size in some rows; elsewhere it reads once, few, many or a size class.

TGTGCCAGCTCTCGCCCTAGCGGGGGCGCAGATACGCAGTATTTT,CASSRPSGGADTQYF,many,TRBV2,TRBJ2-3,TRBD2
TGTGCCATCAGTGTAGGGACCTCCGAGCAGTACTTC,CAISVGTSEQYF,few,TRBV10-3,TRBJ2-7,NA
TGTGCCAGCAGTCGGGGGGGACAGTACTCTGGAAACACCATATATTTT,CASSRGGQYSGNTIYF,many,TRBV6-5,TRBJ1-3,TRBD1
TGTGCCAGCAGTTTATCTCGAACCGTAGGACAGGTGCAGTACGAGCAGTACTTC,CASSLSRTVGQVQYEQYF,NA,TRBV27,TRBJ2-7,TRBD1
TGTGCCAGCAAAGGAGACACTGAAGCTTTCTTT,CASKGDTEAFF,many,TRBV6-5,TRBJ1-1,NA
TGTGCCAGCAGTTTCTGGGAGCGGACAGGGCTCAATCAGCCCCAGCATTTT,CASSFWERTGLNQPQHF,few,TRBV28,TRBJ1-5,TRBD1
TGCAGCGCCACGGCCTCCGGGACAGGACCGCTGGAGCAGTACTTC,CSATASGTGPLEQYF,NA,TRBV29-1,TRBJ2-7,TRBD1
TGTGCTAGTGTCCCTCCGGTAGGGACTGAAGCTTTCTTT,CASVPPVGTEAFF,many,TRBV12-5,TRBJ1-1,NA
TGCAGTGGATCTTGGGGGGACAGCAATCAGCCCCAGCATTTT,CSGSWGDSNQPQHF,NA,TRBV20-1,TRBJ1-5,NA
TGTGCCAGCAGTACCTTCGACAGATCGGCCGCTAACTATGGCTACACCTTC,CASSTFDRSAANYGYTF,NA,TRBV2,TRBJ1-2,NA
TGCAGCGTGCAGTACTCTGGGGCCAACGTCCTGACTTTC,CSVQYSGANVLTF,many,TRBV29-1,TRBJ2-6,NA
TGCAGCGTGCTCCAGGGGGCGGGTGAAGCTTTCTTT,CSVLQGAGEAFF,many,TRBV29-1,TRBJ1-1,TRBD1